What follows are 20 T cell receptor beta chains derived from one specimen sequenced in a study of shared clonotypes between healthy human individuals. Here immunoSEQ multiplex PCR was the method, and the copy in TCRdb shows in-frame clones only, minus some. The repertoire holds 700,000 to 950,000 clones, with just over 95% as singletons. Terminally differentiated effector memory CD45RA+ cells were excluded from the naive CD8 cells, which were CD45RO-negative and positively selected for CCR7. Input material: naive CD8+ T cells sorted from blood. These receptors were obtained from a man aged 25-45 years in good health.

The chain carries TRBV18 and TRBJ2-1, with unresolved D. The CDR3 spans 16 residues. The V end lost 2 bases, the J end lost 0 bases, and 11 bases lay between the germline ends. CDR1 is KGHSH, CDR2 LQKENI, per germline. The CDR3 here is CASSPIMESSYNEQFF. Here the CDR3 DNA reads TGTGCCAGCTCACCAATTATGGAAAGCTCCTACAATGAGCAGTTCTTC. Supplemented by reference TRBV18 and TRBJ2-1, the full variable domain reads NAGVMQNPRHLVRRRGQEARLRCSPMKGHSHVYWYRQLPEEGLKFMVYLQKENIIDESGMPKERFSAEFPKEGPSILRIQQVVRGDSAAYFCASSPIMESSYNEQFFGPGTRLTVL.

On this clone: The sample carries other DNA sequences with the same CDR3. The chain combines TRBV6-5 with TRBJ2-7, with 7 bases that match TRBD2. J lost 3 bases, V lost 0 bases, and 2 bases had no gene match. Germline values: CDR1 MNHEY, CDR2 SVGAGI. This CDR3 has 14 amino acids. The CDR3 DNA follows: TGTGCCAGCAGTTACTCGGCTAGCGGCTACGAGCAGTACTTC. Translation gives CASSYSASGYEQYF.

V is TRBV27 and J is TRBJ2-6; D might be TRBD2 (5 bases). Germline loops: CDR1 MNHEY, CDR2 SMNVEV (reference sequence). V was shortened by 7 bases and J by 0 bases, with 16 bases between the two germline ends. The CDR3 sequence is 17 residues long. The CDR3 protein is CASNRRAPSSGANVLTF. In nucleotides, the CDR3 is TGTGCCAGCAACCGGCGGGCTCCCTCCTCTGGGGCCAACGTCCTGACTTTC.

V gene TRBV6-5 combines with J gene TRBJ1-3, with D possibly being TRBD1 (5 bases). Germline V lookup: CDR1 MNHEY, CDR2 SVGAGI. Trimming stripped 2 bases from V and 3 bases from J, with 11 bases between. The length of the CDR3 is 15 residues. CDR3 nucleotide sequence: TGTGCCAGCAGTTACGGTGGGACCGTTGGAAACACCATATATTTT. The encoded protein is CASSYGGTVGNTIYF.

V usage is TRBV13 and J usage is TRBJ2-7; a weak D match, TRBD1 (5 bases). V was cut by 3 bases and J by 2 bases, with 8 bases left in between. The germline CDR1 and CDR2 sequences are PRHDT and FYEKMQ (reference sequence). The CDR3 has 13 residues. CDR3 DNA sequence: TGTGCCAGCAGCTTCAGGGAAACCTACGAGCAGTACTTC. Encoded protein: CASSFRETYEQYF. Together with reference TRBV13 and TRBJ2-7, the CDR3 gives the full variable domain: AAGVIQSPRHLIKEKRETATLKCYPIPRHDTVYWYQQGPGQDPQFLISFYEKMQSDKGSIPDRFSAQQFSDYHSELNMSSLELGDSALYFCASSFRETYEQYFGPGTRLTVT.

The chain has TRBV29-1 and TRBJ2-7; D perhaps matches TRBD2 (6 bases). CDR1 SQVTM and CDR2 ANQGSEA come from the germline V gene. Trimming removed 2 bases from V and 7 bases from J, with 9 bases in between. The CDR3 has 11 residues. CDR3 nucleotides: TGCAGCGTTGAATCGGCGGGAGAGCAGTACTTC. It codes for CSVESAGEQYF.

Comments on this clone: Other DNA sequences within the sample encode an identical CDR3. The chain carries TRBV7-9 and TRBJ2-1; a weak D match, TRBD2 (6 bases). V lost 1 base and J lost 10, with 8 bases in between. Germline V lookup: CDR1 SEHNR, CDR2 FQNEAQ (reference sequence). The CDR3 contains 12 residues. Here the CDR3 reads CASSLGGREQFF. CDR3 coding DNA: TGTGCCAGCAGCTTAGGAGGGAGGGAGCAGTTCTTC.

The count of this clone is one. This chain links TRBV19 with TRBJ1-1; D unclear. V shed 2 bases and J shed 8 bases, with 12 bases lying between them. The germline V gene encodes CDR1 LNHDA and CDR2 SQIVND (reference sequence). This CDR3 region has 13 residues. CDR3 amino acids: CASSIRVLREAFF. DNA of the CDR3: TGTGCCAGTAGTATAAGGGTACTCAGAGAAGCTTTCTTT.

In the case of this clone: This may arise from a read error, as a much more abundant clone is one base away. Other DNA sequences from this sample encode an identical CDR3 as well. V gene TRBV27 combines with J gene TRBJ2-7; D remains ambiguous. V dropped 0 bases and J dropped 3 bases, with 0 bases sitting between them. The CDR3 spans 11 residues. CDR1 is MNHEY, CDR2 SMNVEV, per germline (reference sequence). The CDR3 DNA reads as TGTGCCAGCAGTTTATCCTACGAGCAGTACTTC. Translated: CASSLSYEQYF.

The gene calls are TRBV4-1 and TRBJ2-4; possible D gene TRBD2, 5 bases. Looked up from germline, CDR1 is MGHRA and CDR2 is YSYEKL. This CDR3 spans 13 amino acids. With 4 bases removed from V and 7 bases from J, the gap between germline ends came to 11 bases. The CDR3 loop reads CASSLREGNIQYF. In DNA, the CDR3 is TGCGCCAGCAGCCTCCGGGAAGGGAACATTCAGTACTTC.

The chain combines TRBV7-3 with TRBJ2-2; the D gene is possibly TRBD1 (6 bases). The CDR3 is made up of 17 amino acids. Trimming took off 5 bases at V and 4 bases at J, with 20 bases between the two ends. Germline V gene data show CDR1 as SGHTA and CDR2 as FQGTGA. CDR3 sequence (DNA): TGTGCCAGCAGCCCCACCCCGGACAGAATGGGCACCGGGGAGCTGTTTTTT. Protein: CASSPTPDRMGTGELFF.

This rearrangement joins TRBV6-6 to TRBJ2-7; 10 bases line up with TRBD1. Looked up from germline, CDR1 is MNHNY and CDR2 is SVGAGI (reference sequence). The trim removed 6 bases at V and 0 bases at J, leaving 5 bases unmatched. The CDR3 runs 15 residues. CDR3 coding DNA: TGTGCCAGCAGGGGGGGACAGGGGAGCTCCTACGAGCAGTACTTC. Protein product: CASRGGQGSSYEQYF.

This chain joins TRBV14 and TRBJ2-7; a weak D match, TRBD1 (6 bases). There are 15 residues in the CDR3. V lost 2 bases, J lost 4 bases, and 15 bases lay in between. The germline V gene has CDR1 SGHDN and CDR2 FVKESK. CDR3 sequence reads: CASSQSDSVRYEQYF. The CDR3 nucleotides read TGTGCCAGCAGCCAATCGGACAGTGTAAGGTACGAGCAGTACTTC.

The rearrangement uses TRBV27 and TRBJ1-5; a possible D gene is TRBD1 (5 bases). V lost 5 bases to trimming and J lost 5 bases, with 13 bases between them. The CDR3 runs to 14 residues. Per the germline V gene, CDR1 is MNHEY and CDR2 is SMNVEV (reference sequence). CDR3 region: CASSLFGGYQPQHF. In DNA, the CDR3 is TGTGCCAGCAGTCTTTTTGGGGGATATCAGCCCCAGCATTTT.

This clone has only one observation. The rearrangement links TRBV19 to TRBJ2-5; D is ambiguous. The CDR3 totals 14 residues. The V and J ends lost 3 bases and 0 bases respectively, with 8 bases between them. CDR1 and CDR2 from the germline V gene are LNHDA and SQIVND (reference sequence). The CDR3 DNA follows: TGTGCCAGTAGTATTTCCCTTTACCAAGAGACCCAGTACTTC. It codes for CASSISLYQETQYF.

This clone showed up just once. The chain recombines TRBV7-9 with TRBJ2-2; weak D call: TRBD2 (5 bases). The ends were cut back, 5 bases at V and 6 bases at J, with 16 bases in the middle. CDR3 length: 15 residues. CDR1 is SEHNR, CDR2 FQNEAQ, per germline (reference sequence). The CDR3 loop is CASSLGRGSAGELFF. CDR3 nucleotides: TGTGCCAGCAGCCTTGGACGGGGTAGCGCCGGGGAGCTGTTTTTT.

The CDR3 DNA reads as TGTGCCATCGGTAAAAAGGAGAGAGATGGCTACACCTTC. This sequence encodes CAIGKKERDGYTF. This sequence joins TRBV10-3 and TRBJ1-2; D not certain. The germline V and J ends were trimmed by 8 bases and 6 bases, with 16 bases remaining between them. Germline V gene lookup returns CDR1 ENHRY and CDR2 SYGVKD. The CDR3 length is 13 residues.

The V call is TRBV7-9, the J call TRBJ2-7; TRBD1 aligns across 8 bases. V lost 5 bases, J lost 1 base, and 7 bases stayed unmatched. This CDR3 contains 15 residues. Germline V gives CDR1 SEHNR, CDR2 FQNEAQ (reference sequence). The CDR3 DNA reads TGTGCCAGCAGCCCGCCGGACAGGGCGTCCTACGAGCAGTACTTC. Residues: CASSPPDRASYEQYF.

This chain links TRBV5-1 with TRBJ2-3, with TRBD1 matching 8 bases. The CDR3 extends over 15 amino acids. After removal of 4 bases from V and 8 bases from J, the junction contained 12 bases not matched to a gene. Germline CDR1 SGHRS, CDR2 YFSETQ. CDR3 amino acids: CASSRPGTGSSTQYF. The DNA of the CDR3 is TGCGCCAGCAGCCGCCCCGGGACAGGATCCTCTACGCAGTATTTT.

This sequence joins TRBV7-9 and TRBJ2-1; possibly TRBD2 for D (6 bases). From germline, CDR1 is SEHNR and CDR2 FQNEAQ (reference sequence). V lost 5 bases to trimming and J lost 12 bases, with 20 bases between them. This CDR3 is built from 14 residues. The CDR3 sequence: CASSASEIRWGQFF. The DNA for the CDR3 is TGTGCCAGCAGCGCTAGCGAAATCCGGTGGGGGCAGTTCTTC.